What follows are 8 T cell receptor beta chains derived from one specimen sequenced in a study of T-cell reconstitution after alpha-beta-depleted transplantation in children. Unique molecular identifiers were used to barcode this TCRbeta library. TCRdb re-analysed the PCR reads in MiXCR, keeping a single row per CDR3 protein. Among about 90,000 distinct CDR3 sequences, roughly 8.8% were seen once, and the ten largest hold about 7%. Material: PBMCs from the stem cell graft donor, obtained from the stem cell graft. The source is a human donor who donated a stem cell graft to a child with congenital amegakaryocytic thrombocytopenia.

There are many counts of this clonotype. The rearrangement links TRBV10-2 to TRBJ1-2; tentatively, D is TRBD1 (6 bases). The CDR3 has 16 amino acids. The germline V and J ends were trimmed by 3 bases and 1 base, with 15 bases remaining between them. Germline CDR1 reads WSHSY; CDR2 reads SAAADI. The CDR3 DNA sequence: TGCGCCAGCAGTGAAGACAGGACGCTCCTTAACTATGGCTACACCTTC. Translating gives CASSEDRTLLNYGYTF.

This clonotype was counted ten times or more. V is TRBV2 and J is TRBJ2-1; the D is unclear. The CDR3 totals 14 residues. In germline, CDR1 is SNHLY, CDR2 FYNNEI. V lost 5 bases and J 7 bases, leaving 15 bases between the germline ends. CDR3 nucleotides: TGTGCCAGCAGTCGGGCCTTCTCCACTAATGAGCAGTTCTTC. The encoded protein is CASSRAFSTNEQFF.

The genes are TRBV28 and TRBJ1-2; D unresolved. V shed 3 bases and J shed 2 bases, with 13 bases lying between them. The CDR3 covers 15 residues. Germline assignment: CDR1 MDHEN and CDR2 SYDVKM. For the CDR3, the DNA is TGTGCCAGCAGTTTTCTGTCCGGATTAAACTATGGCTACACCTTC. Amino acids: CASSFLSGLNYGYTF.

This clonotype was detected ten times or more. The rearrangement links TRBV5-6 to TRBJ1-5, with D unresolved. Germline assignment: CDR1 SGHDT and CDR2 YYEEEE. The CDR3 extends over 12 amino acids. V lost 1 base and J 9 bases, leaving 8 bases between the germline ends. The CDR3 spells CASSLTGGPQHF. The CDR3 DNA is TGTGCCAGCAGCTTGACGGGCGGGCCCCAGCATTTT.

This clonotype was recorded many times. The chain employs TRBV20-1 and TRBJ2-7; perhaps TRBD2 as D (5 bases). Trimming cost V 0 bases and J 6 bases, with 18 bases left between them. CDR1 is DFQATT, CDR2 SNEGSKA, per germline (reference sequence). The CDR3 runs 15 residues. The CDR3 loop is CSARDLQTGSGEQYF. For the CDR3, the DNA is TGCAGTGCTAGAGACCTTCAGACTGGGAGCGGCGAGCAGTACTTC.

This clonotype was picked up many times. This chain uses TRBV12-3 or TRBV12-4 with TRBJ1-4, with D unclear. Trimming pared 8 bases from V and 2 bases from J, leaving 6 bases between. The CDR3 sequence is 12 residues long. The CDR3 spells CASGSTNEKLFF. The CDR3 nucleotides are TGTGCCAGCGGATCGACTAATGAAAAACTGTTTTTT.

This clonotype was seen at least ten times. The chain couples TRBV7-8 to TRBJ1-3, with D maybe TRBD1 (6 bases). The length of the CDR3 is 14 residues. Trimming shortened V by 4 bases and J by 4 bases, and 11 bases separated the two germline ends. CDR1 and CDR2 from the germline V gene are SGHVS and FQNEAQ. Written as DNA, the CDR3 is TGTGCCAGCAGCTCGAGGGGGTCCGGAAACACCATATATTTT. Translated: CASSSRGSGNTIYF.

This clonotype showed up many times. The chain uses TRBV5-1 and TRBJ1-6, with 7 bases identical to TRBD1. Germline CDR1 is SGHRS and CDR2 is YFSETQ. After removal of 3 bases from V and 8 bases from J, the junction contained 8 bases not matched to a gene. The CDR3 length is 15 residues. The CDR3 loop reads CASSWDSGQDSPLHF. CDR3 DNA: TGCGCCAGCAGCTGGGACAGTGGACAAGATTCACCCCTCCACTTT.